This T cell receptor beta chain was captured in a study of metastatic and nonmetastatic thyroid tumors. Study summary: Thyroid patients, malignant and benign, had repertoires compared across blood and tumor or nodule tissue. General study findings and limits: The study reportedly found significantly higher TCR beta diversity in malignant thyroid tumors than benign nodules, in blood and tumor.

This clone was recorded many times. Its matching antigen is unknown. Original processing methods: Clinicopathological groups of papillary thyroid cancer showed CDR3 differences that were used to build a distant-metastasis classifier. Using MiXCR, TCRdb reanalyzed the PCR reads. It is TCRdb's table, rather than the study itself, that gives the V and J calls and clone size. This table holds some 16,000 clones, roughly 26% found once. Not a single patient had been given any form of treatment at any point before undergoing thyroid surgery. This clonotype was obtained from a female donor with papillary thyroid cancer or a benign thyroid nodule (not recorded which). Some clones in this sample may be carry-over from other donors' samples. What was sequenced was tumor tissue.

CDR3 region: CASQGQGASDTQYF. The CDR3 DNA reads as TGTGCCAGCCAGGGACAGGGGGCGTCAGATACGCAGTATTTT. The chain has TRBV18 and TRBJ2-3; 12 bases are shared with TRBD1. Per germline, CDR1 KGHSH and CDR2 LQKENI. The CDR3 loop spans 14 amino acids. With V trimmed by 8 bases and J by 4 bases, 4 bases remained unmatched.